Here is one T cell receptor (beta chain) with its context. Data came from immunoSEQ multiplex PCR; TCRdb stores just in-frame clones and leaves some out. The repertoire consists of 45,000 to 55,000 clones, with around 90% occurring once and the leading ten covering roughly 1.5%. This sample is drawn from a study of T cell changes during pregnancy in multiple sclerosis. V was cut by 2 bases and J by 2 bases, with 17 bases left in between. The length of the CDR3 is 17 residues. Germline V gene data show CDR1 as MNHEY and CDR2 as SMNVEV (reference sequence). The chain has TRBV27 and TRBJ2-3, with a weak D call TRBD2 (5 bases). The receptor's source is a female donor in good health, enrolled as a control in a pregnancy study. The sequencing here drew on peripheral blood, taken in the first trimester of pregnancy. The CDR3 DNA sequence: TGTGCCAGCAGTTTACGATCGCCTAGCTACCCCACAGATACGCAGTATTTT. It translates to CASSLRSPSYPTDTQYF.